These 3 T cell receptor beta chains were sequenced from one sample in a study of blood T cell repertoires in COVID-19. Profiled with immunoSEQ multiplex PCR; TCRdb holds only in-frame clones, not every one. The sample records about 180,000 clones, about 80% being singletons. Sequencing was done on a sample of PBMCs or T cells enriched from blood (not recorded which). These receptors came from a man in his 60s who had been exposed to COVID-19.

V usage is TRBV30 and J usage is TRBJ1-1, with 8 bases identical to TRBD1. The V gene end was trimmed by 2 bases and the J gene end by 2 bases; junction bases not matched to a gene: 4. CDR1 GTSNPN and CDR2 SVGIG come from the germline V gene (reference sequence). The CDR3 covers 14 residues. The CDR3 loop reads CAWSQTGVNTEAFF. As DNA, the CDR3 is TGTGCCTGGAGTCAGACAGGGGTTAACACTGAAGCTTTCTTT.

This sequence joins TRBV14 and TRBJ2-7, with TRBD1 as a possible D gene (5 bases). From germline, CDR1 is SGHDN and CDR2 FVKESK. The CDR3 sequence is 17 residues long. The V and J ends lost 1 base and 6 bases respectively, with 22 bases between them. The CDR3: CASSQALAGRVLGEQYF. The CDR3 DNA is TGTGCCAGCAGCCAAGCCTTGGCCGGCAGGGTATTAGGCGAGCAGTACTTC.

This clone turned up a few times. The same CDR3 arises from other DNA sequences in this sample as well. This sequence joins TRBV7-3 and TRBJ1-1, with TRBD1 matching over 7 bases. Germline CDR1 is SGHTA and CDR2 is FQGTGA. The CDR3 has 14 amino acids. The ends lost 3 bases at V and 0 bases at J; junction bases unmatched: 1. CDR3 coding DNA: TGTGCCAGCAGCTTGGGACAGATGAACACTGAAGCTTTCTTT. Encoded protein: CASSLGQMNTEAFF.